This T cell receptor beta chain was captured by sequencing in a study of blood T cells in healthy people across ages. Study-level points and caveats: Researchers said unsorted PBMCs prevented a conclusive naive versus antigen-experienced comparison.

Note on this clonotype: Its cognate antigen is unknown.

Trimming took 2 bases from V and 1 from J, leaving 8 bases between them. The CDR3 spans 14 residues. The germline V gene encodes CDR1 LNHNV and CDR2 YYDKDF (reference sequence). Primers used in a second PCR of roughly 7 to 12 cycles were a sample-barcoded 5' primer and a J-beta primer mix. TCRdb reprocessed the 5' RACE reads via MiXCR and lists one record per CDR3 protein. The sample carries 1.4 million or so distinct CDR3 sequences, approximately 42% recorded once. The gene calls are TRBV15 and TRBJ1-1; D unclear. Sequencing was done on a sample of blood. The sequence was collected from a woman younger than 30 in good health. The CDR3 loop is CATSRFQGNTEAFF. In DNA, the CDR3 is TGTGCCACCAGCAGATTTCAAGGGAACACTGAAGCTTTCTTT. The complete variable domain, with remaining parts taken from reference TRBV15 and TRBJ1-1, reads DAMVIQNPRYQVTQFGKPVTLSCSQTLNHNVMYWYQQKSSQAPKLLFHYYDKDFNNEADTPDNFQSRRPNTSFCFLDIRSPGLGDTAMYLCATSRFQGNTEAFFGQGTRLTVV.